The text below deals with one T cell receptor (beta chain). Seattle cases were enrolled at active infection and followed longitudinally. Original methodology: Amplification of reference gene primers provided the estimated nucleated cell counts. Clones were sequenced by immunoSEQ multiplex PCR, and TCRdb holds only the in-frame ones, with some missing. The D gene and trimming were derived from the DNA, and the V and J assignments and clone size from that table. The table records roughly 150,000 clones, around four fifths of them present only once. The data belong to a study of blood T cell repertoires in COVID-19. The overall study: Acute and convalescent COVID-19 specimens originated in the United States, Italy and Spain. PBMCs, B-cell-depleted T cells, or T cells provided the cDNA or gDNA that made up the material.

Germline V gives CDR1 LNHDA, CDR2 SQIVND (reference sequence). CDR3 length equals 15 residues. V lost 6 bases, J lost 1 base, and 10 bases lay in between. The sample consisted of peripheral blood. The gene calls are TRBV19 and TRBJ2-6, with D possibly TRBD1 on 6 matching bases. The origin of this receptor is a woman older than 75 with COVID-19, enrolled during active disease. The CDR3 is CASRKQGSGANVLTF. In DNA, the CDR3 is TGTGCCAGTAGAAAACAGGGTTCTGGGGCCAACGTCCTGACTTTC.